These 30 T cell receptor beta chains originate from one sample sequenced in a study of blood T cell repertoires in COVID-19. Method: immunoSEQ multiplex PCR; TCRdb's copy keeps in-frame clones and lacks some. This table holds approximately 260,000 clones, 89% found once. What was sequenced was peripheral blood. The origin of the receptors is a woman aged 40-49 years who had recovered from COVID-19.

The V call is TRBV7-9, the J call TRBJ2-3, with D uncertain. V lost 5 bases to trimming and J lost 6 bases, with 9 bases between them. Germline CDR1 SEHNR, CDR2 FQNEAQ (reference sequence). This CDR3 has 12 amino acids. The CDR3 sequence: CASSERRDTQYF. The CDR3 region has the DNA TGTGCCAGCAGCGAGAGGCGGGATACGCAGTATTTT.

The chain couples TRBV7-2 to TRBJ2-7, with 7 bases fitting TRBD2. Germline CDR1 is SGHTA and CDR2 is FQGNSA. V trimming: 5 bases; J trimming: 0 bases; junction bases outside the gene matches: 10. The CDR3 runs 16 residues. The CDR3: CASSLPGGPNSYEQYF. The CDR3 DNA reads as TGTGCCAGCAGCCTTCCGGGGGGACCGAACTCCTACGAGCAGTACTTC.

Of note for this clone: The junction departs from germline at one end; a sequencing error may be responsible. The chain recombines TRBV6-6 with TRBJ2-1; tentative D call: TRBD2 (5 bases). CDR1 MNHNY and CDR2 SVGAGI come from the germline V gene (reference sequence). This CDR3 contains 12 residues. CDR3 DNA: TGTGCCAGCAGCTACTACGGGAAGGAGCAGTTCTTC. It encodes CASSYYGKEQFF.

This clone was counted a few times. The chain has TRBV18 and TRBJ1-5; 9 positions match TRBD1. J gave up 4 bases and V 3 bases, and 1 base lay outside the gene matches. The CDR3 is 14 residues long. Per the germline V gene, CDR1 is KGHSH and CDR2 is LQKENI. CDR3 DNA: TGTGCCAGCTCACCGGACAGGGGAAATCAGCCCCAGCATTTT. This translates into CASSPDRGNQPQHF. Complete variable domain (other parts from reference TRBV18 and TRBJ1-5): NAGVMQNPRHLVRRRGQEARLRCSPMKGHSHVYWYRQLPEEGLKFMVYLQKENIIDESGMPKERFSAEFPKEGPSILRIQQVVRGDSAAYFCASSPDRGNQPQHFGDGTRLSIL.

This clone came up a few times. The chain recombines TRBV7-9 with TRBJ2-2; the match to TRBD1 covers 9 bases. The V segment lost 5 bases and the J segment 8 bases; nucleotides outside the gene matches: 9. The germline CDR1 and CDR2 sequences are SEHNR and FQNEAQ (reference sequence). This CDR3 comprises 15 residues. CDR3 loop: CASSPGTGNSGELFF. The CDR3 DNA follows: TGTGCCAGCAGCCCCGGGACAGGGAATTCGGGGGAGCTGTTTTTT.

V gene TRBV7-2 combines with J gene TRBJ2-7; D call uncertain. The germline V gene encodes CDR1 SGHTA and CDR2 FQGNSA. The CDR3 covers 12 residues. V was trimmed by 5 bases and J by 6 bases, leaving 11 bases between them. In DNA, the CDR3 is TGTGCCAGCAGCCCACGCCACGGCGAGCAGTACGTC. Translated, it gives CASSPRHGEQYV.

The J gene is TRBJ2-1, the V gene TRBV19, with 8 bases identical to TRBD2. V shed 3 bases and J 6 bases; nucleotides not matched to a gene: 7. The germline CDR1 and CDR2 sequences are LNHDA and SQIVND (reference sequence). This CDR3 spans 15 amino acids. CDR3 in DNA: TGTGCCAGTAGTATCCCGGGGGGGGGTGTCAATGAGCAGTTCTTC. The encoded protein is CASSIPGGGVNEQFF.

This rearrangement joins TRBV13 to TRBJ2-7; the match to TRBD1 covers 9 bases. The V gene end was trimmed by 6 bases and the J gene end by 5 bases; junction bases not matched to a gene: 5. The germline CDR1 and CDR2 sequences are PRHDT and FYEKMQ (reference sequence). The CDR3 runs to 13 residues. The CDR3 region is CASRGDRDDEQYF. CDR3 DNA sequence: TGTGCCAGCAGGGGGGACAGGGACGACGAGCAGTACTTC.

The rearrangement links TRBV5-6 to TRBJ2-4; TRBD1 matches 8 bases. The ends lost 5 bases at V and 3 bases at J; junction bases unmatched: 4. There are 14 residues in the CDR3. Germline CDR1 and CDR2: SGHDT and YYEEEE. CDR3: CASRTTGDKNIQYF. The CDR3 DNA is TGTGCCAGCAGAACGACAGGGGACAAAAACATTCAGTACTTC.

V and J are TRBV19 and TRBJ2-7; possible D gene TRBD2, 5 bases. In germline, CDR1 is LNHDA, CDR2 SQIVND (reference sequence). The CDR3 spans 14 residues. Trimming pared 5 bases from V and 1 base from J, leaving 12 bases between. As DNA, the CDR3 is TGTGCCAGTAGTCCCGGACTTTCATCCTACGAGCAGTACGTC. Its translation: CASSPGLSSYEQYV.

This chain joins TRBV4-3 and TRBJ2-3, with 10 bases lining up with TRBD2. Trimming removed 2 bases from V and 6 bases from J; junction bases left unmatched: 2. The CDR3 consists of 14 residues. Looked up from germline, CDR1 is LGHNA and CDR2 is YSLEER. CDR3 in amino acids: CASSQTSGIDTQYF. CDR3 nucleotide sequence: TGCGCCAGCAGCCAAACTAGCGGGATTGATACGCAGTATTTT.

The genes are TRBV19 and TRBJ1-4; D unresolved. The V end lost 1 base, the J end lost 13 bases, and 7 bases lay between the germline ends. CDR1 LNHDA and CDR2 SQIVND come from the germline V gene (reference sequence). This CDR3 has 11 residues. The CDR3 loop is CASSIASILFF. Here the CDR3 DNA reads TGTGCCAGTAGTATAGCGAGTATACTGTTTTTT. The full variable domain, completed using reference TRBV19 and TRBJ1-4, is DGGITQSPKYLFRKEGQNVTLSCEQNLNHDAMYWYRQDPGQGLRLIYYSQIVNDFQKGDIAEGYSVSREKKESFPLTVTSAQKNPTAFYLCASSIASILFFGSGTQLSVL.

This clone has just a few counts. J is TRBJ1-3 and V is TRBV10-3, with D possibly TRBD1 on 5 matching bases. CDR3 length: 14 amino acids. V shed 0 bases and J shed 6 bases, with 9 bases lying between them. Per germline, CDR1 ENHRY and CDR2 SYGVKD. CDR3 bases: TGTGCCATCAGTGAGTCAGGGGATCAAAACACCATATATTTT. Protein sequence: CAISESGDQNTIYF.

The CDR3 region has the DNA TGCGCCAGCATCAGGGATTTTAGCATGAACACTGAAGCTTTCTTT. Its translation: CASIRDFSMNTEAFF. The chain couples TRBV10-2 to TRBJ1-1; D might be TRBD1 (5 bases). CDR3 size: 15 residues. The V gene lost 7 bases and the J gene lost 0 bases, with 15 bases spanning the gap. CDR1 WSHSY and CDR2 SAAADI come from the germline V gene.

V is TRBV2 and J is TRBJ1-1, with TRBD1 matching over 7 bases. V lost 6 bases and J lost 5; bases outside the gene matches: 3. This CDR3 contains 12 residues. Germline CDR1 and CDR2: SNHLY and FYNNEI. The CDR3 nucleotides are TGTGCCAGCAGCCGACAGGGAACTGAAGCTTTCTTT. This translates into CASSRQGTEAFF.

The V gene is TRBV28, the J gene TRBJ1-1, with D possibly being TRBD1 (6 bases). With 3 bases removed from V and 1 base from J, the gap between germline ends came to 6 bases. Germline-derived CDR1 and CDR2 are MDHEN and SYDVKM. This CDR3 has 13 amino acids. The CDR3 nucleotides are TGTGCCAGCAGTTTCAGGGGGAACACTGAAGCTTTCTTT. This translates into CASSFRGNTEAFF.

The V gene is TRBV18, the J gene TRBJ2-7; 8 bases are a match to TRBD1. This CDR3 has 15 amino acids. The V and J ends lost 8 bases and 2 bases, in that order; junction bases with no gene match: 11. Germline lookup yields CDR1 KGHSH and CDR2 LQKENI. The CDR3 DNA sequence: TGTGCCAGCACGAATCAACAGGGGGTCCCCTACGAGCAGTACTTC. As protein: CASTNQQGVPYEQYF.

This sequence joins TRBV2 and TRBJ1-2; 8 bases are a match to TRBD1. The junction had 14 bases not matched to a gene; V was cut back by 3 bases and J by 8 bases. Germline V gene lookup returns CDR1 SNHLY and CDR2 FYNNEI. This CDR3 spans 16 amino acids. The CDR3 reads CASSDTGGAPSEGYTF. In nucleotides, the CDR3 is TGTGCCAGCAGTGACACAGGGGGGGCCCCTTCGGAGGGCTACACCTTC.

The chain is built from TRBV9 and TRBJ2-1; 10 bases line up with TRBD2. Germline V lookup: CDR1 SGDLS, CDR2 YYNGEE. After removal of 3 bases from V and 5 bases from J, the junction contained 5 bases not matched to a gene. The CDR3 has 15 amino acids. The CDR3, as DNA: TGTGCCAGCAGCGCTAGCGGGAGCAGGGACAATGAGCAGTTCTTC. It translates to CASSASGSRDNEQFF.

This clone occurred once. The chain joins TRBV24-1 to TRBJ2-2; D remains ambiguous. The CDR3 is 14 residues long. V lost 1 base to trimming and J lost 6 bases, with 8 bases between them. Germline loops: CDR1 KGHDR, CDR2 SFDVKD. The CDR3 sequence is CATSDLVPAGELFF. CDR3 sequence (DNA): TGTGCCACCAGTGATTTAGTTCCAGCCGGGGAGCTGTTTTTT.

There are a few counts of this clone. The chain combines TRBV28 with TRBJ2-5; TRBD1 might be the D (5 bases). CDR1 and CDR2 from the germline V gene are MDHEN and SYDVKM. The CDR3 consists of 13 residues. Deletions cut 4 bases from V and 4 bases from J, with 10 bases between. CDR3 bases: TGTGCCAGCAGTTCCCAAGGGGTAGAGACCCAGTACTTC. It encodes CASSSQGVETQYF.

The gene calls are TRBV7-9 and TRBJ2-5, with 10 bases identical to TRBD1. V lost 4 bases to trimming and J lost 1 base; unmatched junction nucleotides: 6. Germline V gene sequence: CDR1 SEHNR, CDR2 FQNEAQ (reference sequence). This CDR3 spans 16 amino acids. CDR3 amino acids: CASSSLGTGVQETQYF. The CDR3 DNA reads as TGTGCCAGCAGCTCCCTCGGGACAGGGGTCCAAGAGACCCAGTACTTC.

This clone was counted a single time. CDR3 residues: CASSDLTASGGYTF. The CDR3 DNA reads as TGTGCCAGCAGTGATTTGACAGCCTCCGGGGGCTACACCTTC. V gene TRBV2 combines with J gene TRBJ1-2; perhaps TRBD1 as D (5 bases). The CDR3 is 14 amino acids. V was shortened by 3 bases and J by 8 bases, with 16 bases between the two germline ends. CDR1 SNHLY and CDR2 FYNNEI come from the germline V gene.

This clone was seen just once. V is TRBV5-1 and J is TRBJ2-1, with TRBD2 identical over 12 bases. The CDR3 consists of 16 residues. Germline V gives CDR1 SGHRS, CDR2 YFSETQ. V lost 4 bases and J lost 9; bases outside the gene matches: 11. This chain's CDR3 is CASSEQLAGGFGEQFF. CDR3 sequence (DNA): TGCGCCAGCAGCGAACAACTAGCGGGAGGTTTCGGTGAGCAGTTCTTC.

The chain couples TRBV3-1 (or the pseudogene TRBV3-2) to TRBJ2-5, with D possibly being TRBD2 (6 bases). The germline gives CDR1 LGHDT, CDR2 YNNKEL (reference sequence). The CDR3 covers 15 residues. Deletions cut 0 bases from V and 1 base from J, with 9 bases between. CDR3 coding DNA: TGTGCCAGCAGCCAAGATCTCGGGGGCCAAGAGACCCAGTACTTC. It translates to CASSQDLGGQETQYF.

J is TRBJ1-3 and V is TRBV7-2, with 10 nucleotides matching TRBD1. V shed 5 bases and J 9 bases; nucleotides not matched to a gene: 10. This CDR3 has 15 residues. Germline values: CDR1 SGHTA, CDR2 FQGNSA. The CDR3 region is CASSPDRGRSATIYF. The CDR3 nucleotides read TGTGCCAGCAGCCCTGACAGGGGGCGTTCGGCCACCATATATTTT.

CDR3 in amino acids: CAGAGGGTDTQYF. The DNA of the CDR3 is TGTGCCGGCGCTGGCGGGGGCACAGATACGCAGTATTTT. The chain recombines TRBV6-6 with TRBJ2-3; D may be TRBD2 (6 bases). The CDR3 totals 13 residues. Germline loops: CDR1 MNHNY, CDR2 SVGAGI (reference sequence). Between the trimmed V and J ends, which lost 11 bases and 1 base, there was a span of 13 bases.

The chain couples TRBV6-2 or TRBV6-3 to TRBJ1-1, with 9 nucleotides matching TRBD1. The V and J ends lost 5 bases and 12 bases, in that order; junction bases with no gene match: 4. Per germline, CDR1 MNHEY and CDR2 SVGEGT. The CDR3 spans 11 residues. The CDR3 here is CASSRTGGPFF. CDR3 nucleotide sequence: TGTGCCAGCAGTCGCACAGGGGGCCCTTTCTTT.

The chain has TRBV9 and TRBJ2-1; tentatively, D is TRBD1 (6 bases). CDR3 length: 14 residues. Germline V gene data show CDR1 as SGDLS and CDR2 as YYNGEE. Trimming cost V 4 bases and J 6 bases, with 14 bases left between them. The CDR3 is CASSPPQGPNEQFF. In nucleotides, the CDR3 is TGTGCCAGCAGCCCGCCACAGGGCCCCAATGAGCAGTTCTTC.

V and J are TRBV12-3 or TRBV12-4 and TRBJ1-2, with D uncertain. CDR3 length: 12 residues. The V and J ends lost 4 bases and 8 bases respectively, with 11 bases between them. CDR3 loop: CASSWAGGGYTF. DNA for the CDR3: TGTGCCAGCAGTTGGGCGGGAGGAGGCTACACCTTC.